One and the same sample provided the 32 T cell receptor beta chains below, sequenced in a study of blood T cell repertoires in COVID-19. The protocol was immunoSEQ multiplex PCR, while the TCRdb copy is restricted to in-frame clones and leaves out a portion. Of 150,000 to 200,000 clones listed, about 88% are singletons. The specimen was peripheral blood. These receptors all stem from a woman of 80 years or more in a cohort sampled during active or convalescent COVID-19.

The V call is TRBV28, the J call TRBJ2-6; D gene unclear. The length of the CDR3 is 15 residues. Germline CDR1 and CDR2: MDHEN and SYDVKM. The V gene lost 4 bases and the J gene lost 0 bases, with 7 bases spanning the gap. DNA for the CDR3: TGTGCCAGCAGTTCCCCAGGCTCTGGGGCCAACGTCCTGACTTTC. This codes for CASSSPGSGANVLTF.

The table lists this clone with a count of one. The J gene is TRBJ1-6, the V gene TRBV19; D is unresolved. The CDR3 runs to 13 residues. Germline assignment: CDR1 LNHDA and CDR2 SQIVND (reference sequence). V was trimmed by 4 bases and J by 7 bases, leaving 8 bases between them. This CDR3 reads CASSTGRNSPLHF. The CDR3 nucleotides are TGTGCCAGTAGTACTGGGAGGAATTCACCCCTCCACTTT.

The CDR3 DNA sequence: TGTGCCAGCAGTTTATTGGACAGAGTTAACTATGGCTACACCTTC. Protein: CASSLLDRVNYGYTF. V usage is TRBV28 and J usage is TRBJ1-2; maybe TRBD1 (6 bases). Germline CDR1 reads MDHEN; CDR2 reads SYDVKM. The CDR3 spans 15 residues. Deletions cut 1 base from V and 1 base from J, with 10 bases between.

The chain is built from TRBV18 and TRBJ2-7; D not certain. CDR3 size: 13 residues. The V and J ends lost 2 bases and 3 bases respectively, with 8 bases between them. Germline V gene lookup returns CDR1 KGHSH and CDR2 LQKENI. The CDR3: CASSPMAGYEQYV. As DNA, the CDR3 is TGTGCCAGCTCACCAATGGCAGGCTACGAGCAGTACGTC.

CDR3 protein: CASLDGKDEKLFF. The CDR3 DNA sequence: TGTGCCAGCCTTGACGGGAAAGATGAAAAACTGTTTTTT. The rearrangement links TRBV12-3 or TRBV12-4 to TRBJ1-4; D is undetermined. The length of the CDR3 is 13 residues. The V and J ends lost 8 bases and 6 bases respectively, with 13 bases between them.

This clone came up once. The rearrangement links TRBV21-1 to TRBJ1-2; the table's D call TRBD1 went unverified against the DNA. TRBV21-1 is assigned pseudogene status. This CDR3 comprises 16 residues. The CDR3 protein is CASSKGLEGGNYGYTF. CDR3 DNA: TGTGCCAGCAGCAAAGGTTTGGAAGGGGGCAACTATGGCTACACCTTC.

The genes are TRBV19 and TRBJ2-3; 10 bases fit TRBD2. The CDR3 contains 16 residues. The germline gives CDR1 LNHDA, CDR2 SQIVND (reference sequence). Trimming took 3 bases from V and 4 from J; bases not matched to a gene: 7. Here the CDR3 DNA reads TGTGCCAGTAGTATCCCGGGACTAGCGTATTCAGATACGCAGTATTTT. This codes for CASSIPGLAYSDTQYF.

The rearrangement uses TRBV2 and TRBJ2-7; 8 nucleotides agree with TRBD1. CDR3 length: 13 amino acids. Germline CDR1 reads SNHLY; CDR2 reads FYNNEI. Trimming removed 5 bases from V and 6 bases from J; junction bases left unmatched: 6. CDR3 DNA sequence: TGTGCCAGCAGTATCGGACAGGGAGGCGAGCAGTACGTC. It encodes CASSIGQGGEQYV.

The sample holds one count of this clone. The chain employs TRBV27 and TRBJ2-3; a possible D gene is TRBD1 (6 bases). In germline, CDR1 is MNHEY, CDR2 SMNVEV (reference sequence). Trimming removed 5 bases from V and 0 bases from J, with 18 bases in between. This CDR3 region has 17 residues. The CDR3 loop reads CASSLQGRQASTDTQYF. As DNA, the CDR3 is TGTGCCAGCAGTCTACAAGGGAGACAGGCAAGCACAGATACGCAGTATTTT.

The rearrangement links TRBV19 to TRBJ2-5, with 7 bases that match TRBD1. The CDR3 is 15 residues long. Losses at the gene ends were 4 bases for V and 5 bases for J; bases not matched to a gene: 10. The germline V gene encodes CDR1 LNHDA and CDR2 SQIVND (reference sequence). CDR3 bases: TGTGCCAGTAGTAACGACAGGGAAGGTTGGGAGACCCAGTACTTC. Translation gives CASSNDREGWETQYF.

DNA for the CDR3: TGTGCCAGCAGCTTAGGACAGGGGGCGGAAGGAAAACTGTTTTTT. Translated: CASSLGQGAEGKLFF. V and J are TRBV11-3 and TRBJ1-4, with 10 positions matching TRBD1. CDR3 length: 15 amino acids. Germline V gives CDR1 SGHNT, CDR2 YENEEA. Losses at the gene ends were 1 base for V and 10 bases for J; bases not matched to a gene: 6. Supplemented by reference TRBV11-3 and TRBJ1-4, the full variable domain reads EAGVVQSPRYKIIEKKQPVAFWCNPISGHNTLYWYLQNLGQGPELLIRYENEEAVDDSQLPKDRFSAERLKGVDSTLKIQPAELGDSAVYLCASSLGQGAEGKLFFGSGTQLSVL.

Here the CDR3 reads CASSPRDRVNSNQPQHF. CDR3 sequence (DNA): TGTGCCAGCAGCCCCCGGGACAGGGTCAATAGCAATCAGCCCCAGCATTTT. The gene calls are TRBV21-1 and TRBJ1-5; the table's D call of TRBD1 was not tested on the DNA. TRBV21-1 is a pseudogene segment. This CDR3 region has 17 residues.

As DNA, the CDR3 is TGTGCCAGCTCACCAGGGACAGGGGGGGTCGCGCATCTTGAACACTGGGAAGCTTTCTTT. The encoded protein is CASSPGTGGVAHLEHWEAFF. This chain connects TRBV18 to TRBJ1-1; 11 bases align to TRBD1. The CDR3 is 20 amino acids. V shed 2 bases and J 8 bases; nucleotides not matched to a gene: 22. CDR1 and CDR2 from the germline V gene are KGHSH and LQKENI.

V is TRBV3-1 (or the pseudogene TRBV3-2) and J is TRBJ1-1; no clear D. V was cut by 5 bases and J by 4 bases, with 11 bases left in between. This CDR3 comprises 13 residues. Per germline, CDR1 LGHDT and CDR2 YNNKEL (reference sequence). The CDR3: CASSGGSGTEAFF. In DNA form, the CDR3 reads TGTGCCAGCAGCGGAGGGAGTGGCACTGAAGCTTTCTTT.

The rearrangement links TRBV23-1 to TRBJ2-7; 7 bases fit TRBD1. TRBV23-1 is reported as an ORF; its role is uncertain. This CDR3 is built from 19 residues. J gave up 3 bases and V 2 bases, and 19 bases lay outside the gene matches. The CDR3: CASSQMGWTGDGDHYEQYF. CDR3 nucleotide sequence: TGCGCCAGCAGTCAAATGGGGTGGACAGGTGATGGGGACCACTACGAGCAGTACTTC.

The chain carries TRBV7-2 and TRBJ2-4; 7 nucleotides agree with TRBD1. With V trimmed by 4 bases and J by 16 bases, 13 bases remained unmatched. The CDR3 has 13 amino acids. In germline, CDR1 is SGHTA, CDR2 FQGNSA. CDR3 residues: CASSSGTGQKLYF. CDR3 coding DNA: TGTGCCAGCAGCTCGGGGACGGGACAGAAGCTTTACTTC.

The chain links TRBV27 to TRBJ2-1, with TRBD2 as a possible D gene (6 bases). CDR3 size: 12 residues. V was trimmed by 3 bases and J by 10 bases, leaving 10 bases between them. Per germline, CDR1 MNHEY and CDR2 SMNVEV (reference sequence). CDR3 protein: CASSFLGGEQFF. In nucleotides, the CDR3 is TGTGCCAGCAGTTTTCTCGGGGGAGAGCAGTTCTTC.

The chain employs TRBV7-8 and TRBJ1-2, with D possibly matching TRBD1 (5 bases). The V end was cut by 1 base, the J end by 4 bases, with 13 bases between. Germline CDR1 and CDR2: SGHVS and FQNEAQ. CDR3 size: 15 residues. In DNA form, the CDR3 reads TGTGCCAGCAGCTTAGACGGGGGACCCCTCTATGGCTACACCTTC. Protein product: CASSLDGGPLYGYTF.

In this sample, this clone turned up once. V gene TRBV4-3 combines with J gene TRBJ2-2, with TRBD1 identical over 9 bases. V dropped 2 bases and J dropped 6; count of bases not matched to a gene: 10. The CDR3 covers 17 residues. CDR1 and CDR2 (germline): LGHNA, YSLEER. In DNA, the CDR3 is TGCGCCAGCAGCCAAAAGTCCGGGACAGGGTTCCCCGGGGAGCTGTTTTTT. Its protein product is CASSQKSGTGFPGELFF.

The CDR3 loop is CASSQFQANNEKLFF. The CDR3 DNA reads as TGTGCCAGCAGCCAATTCCAGGCGAATAATGAAAAACTGTTTTTT. This sequence joins TRBV3-1 (or the pseudogene TRBV3-2) and TRBJ1-4; D not certain. Per germline, CDR1 LGHDT and CDR2 YNNKEL (reference sequence). V shed 2 bases and J shed 4 bases, with 11 bases lying between them. There are 15 residues in the CDR3.

V gene TRBV7-9 combines with J gene TRBJ2-1, with 11 bases identical to TRBD2. The junction had 4 bases not matched to a gene; V was cut back by 3 bases and J by 3 bases. This CDR3 comprises 16 residues. Looked up from germline, CDR1 is SEHNR and CDR2 is FQNEAQ (reference sequence). The CDR3 DNA reads TGTGCCAGCAGCTTTCTAGGGACTAGCGGCTACAATGAGCAGTTCTTC. It codes for CASSFLGTSGYNEQFF.

This clone was seen only a few times. V and J are TRBV5-4 and TRBJ2-1, with 7 bases fitting TRBD1. The V gene's germline CDR1 is SGHNT and CDR2 YYREEE (reference sequence). The ends lost 4 bases at V and 8 bases at J; junction bases unmatched: 9. The CDR3 totals 14 residues. Here the CDR3 DNA reads TGTGCCAGCAGCAAAGACAGGGTCGGAGATGAGCAGTTCTTC. It yields the protein CASSKDRVGDEQFF. Together with reference TRBV5-4 and TRBJ2-1, the CDR3 gives the full variable domain: ETGVTQSPTHLIKTRGQQVTLRCSSQSGHNTVSWYQQALGQGPQFIFQYYREEENGRGNFPPRFSGLQFPNYSSELNVNALELDDSALYLCASSKDRVGDEQFFGPGTRLTVL.

V usage is TRBV6-5 and J usage is TRBJ2-3; the match to TRBD1 covers 9 bases. J was trimmed by 8 bases and V by 6 bases; bases with no gene match: 9. The germline gives CDR1 MNHEY, CDR2 SVGAGI. There are 14 residues in the CDR3. CDR3 sequence: CASSLTGGVGTQYF. The CDR3 coding sequence is TGTGCCAGCAGCCTCACAGGGGGCGTGGGTACGCAGTATTTT.

The chain uses TRBV28 and TRBJ1-5; no reliable D call. The germline V gene encodes CDR1 MDHEN and CDR2 SYDVKM. CDR3 length: 13 residues. V was clipped by 7 bases and J by 1 base, with 8 bases between them. CDR3 bases: TGTGCCAGCAACGGTATGAGCAATCAGCCCCAGCATTTT. As protein: CASNGMSNQPQHF. Full variable domain (remainder filled in from reference TRBV28 and TRBJ1-5): DVKVTQSSRYLVKRTGEKVFLECVQDMDHENMFWYRQDPGLGLRLIYFSYDVKMKEKGDIPEGYSVSREKKERFSLILESASTNQTSMYLCASNGMSNQPQHFGDGTRLSIL.

This clone occurred once. The chain uses TRBV11-2 and TRBJ1-2, with D hard to call. V gave up 5 bases and J gave up 8 bases, with 15 bases separating them. Germline CDR1 and CDR2: SGHAT and FQNNGV. CDR3 length: 13 amino acids. The CDR3 sequence: CASSHLMIRGYTF. CDR3 DNA: TGTGCCAGCAGCCATTTAATGATCCGGGGCTACACCTTC.

V gene TRBV3-1 (or the pseudogene TRBV3-2) combines with J gene TRBJ2-1; tentatively, D is TRBD1 (6 bases). Looked up from germline, CDR1 is LGHDT and CDR2 is YNNKEL (reference sequence). The CDR3 is 17 residues long. Trimming left V 1 base short and J 10 bases short, with 23 bases between. CDR3 coding DNA: TGTGCCAGCAGCCAAGTGGGGTGGGGACAAAGCAGGACGGAGCAGTTCTTC. This codes for CASSQVGWGQSRTEQFF.

The V and J genes are TRBV19 and TRBJ1-3, with TRBD1 identical over 8 bases. Germline lookup yields CDR1 LNHDA and CDR2 SQIVND (reference sequence). This CDR3 has 17 residues. The J segment lost 1 base and the V segment lost 3 bases, leaving 8 bases of the junction unmatched. CDR3 in DNA: TGTGCCAGTAGTATCGGCGGGACAGGATTATCTGGAAACACCATATATTTT. Its protein product is CASSIGGTGLSGNTIYF.

This chain connects TRBV27 to TRBJ2-3, with 9 bases that match TRBD2. Germline lookup yields CDR1 MNHEY and CDR2 SMNVEV (reference sequence). The V and J ends lost 5 bases and 3 bases, in that order; junction bases with no gene match: 12. This CDR3 has 17 amino acids. CDR3 in DNA: TGTGCCAGCAGTCCCCTAAGAGCGGGAGGTGGGACAGATACGCAGTATTTT. This encodes CASSPLRAGGGTDTQYF.

This chain joins TRBV3-1 (or the pseudogene TRBV3-2) and TRBJ1-1; D is perhaps TRBD1 (5 bases). Per germline, CDR1 LGHDT and CDR2 YNNKEL (reference sequence). V was trimmed by 1 base and J by 11 bases, leaving 11 bases between them. The CDR3 is made up of 12 amino acids. The CDR3 bases are TGTGCCAGCAGCCAAGCGGGGGGTGGTGCTTTCTTT. This encodes CASSQAGGGAFF.

J is TRBJ2-6 and V is TRBV7-9, with D hard to call. The CDR3 loop spans 19 amino acids. Germline loops: CDR1 SEHNR, CDR2 FQNEAQ (reference sequence). The V end was cut by 4 bases, the J end by 0 bases, with 19 bases between. The CDR3 coding sequence is TGTGCCAGCAGCTCCCCCCTCTCGGCGGAAAGCTCTGGGGCCAACGTCCTGACTTTC. The encoded protein is CASSSPLSAESSGANVLTF.

The chain combines TRBV24-1 with TRBJ2-5; 11 positions agree with TRBD2. J was trimmed by 5 bases and V by 3 bases; bases with no gene match: 4. The CDR3 is 15 residues long. Germline CDR1 and CDR2: KGHDR and SFDVKD. The CDR3 DNA reads as TGTGCCACCAGTGATACTAGCGGGAGTAGCGAGACCCAGTACTTC. It yields the protein CATSDTSGSSETQYF.

The chain is built from TRBV28 and TRBJ2-5, with TRBD2 identical over 9 bases. This CDR3 contains 14 residues. The V and J ends lost 8 bases and 1 base, in that order; junction bases with no gene match: 5. Germline V gives CDR1 MDHEN, CDR2 SYDVKM. CDR3 nucleotide sequence: TGTGCCAGCGATGGAGCGGGGGGCCAAGAGACCCAGTACTTC. Translation: CASDGAGGQETQYF. Full variable domain (outside the CDR3, taken from reference TRBV28 and TRBJ2-5): DVKVTQSSRYLVKRTGEKVFLECVQDMDHENMFWYRQDPGLGLRLIYFSYDVKMKEKGDIPEGYSVSREKKERFSLILESASTNQTSMYLCASDGAGGQETQYFGPGTRLLVL.